This T cell receptor beta chain was documented in a study of radiation and T cells in renal cell carcinoma. The CDR3 runs 15 residues. Trimming cost V 3 bases and J 0 bases; bases outside gene matches: 5. Germline-derived CDR1 and CDR2 are ENHRY and SYGVKD. Specified time point: baseline pretreatment blood. Treatment defined: 15 Gy SBRT to primary tumor, nephrectomy 4 weeks later. Blood was sampled at baseline, 2 weeks and 4 weeks after SBRT. This renal cell carcinoma was of the clear cell type. The protocol was immunoSEQ multiplex PCR, while the TCRdb copy is restricted to in-frame clones and leaves out a portion. The sample carries about 49,000 clones, 83% recorded once. Concerning this clone: Its antigen is as yet unknown.

Study-level points and caveats: In blood, top tumor clones expanded by 2 weeks, shrinking by 4.

The sequence was obtained from a woman in her seventies with renal cell carcinoma. The sample in question was blood, obtained from a patient whose treatment included radiotherapy and nephrectomy. This chain connects TRBV10-3 to TRBJ2-7; 7 bases are shared with TRBD1. CDR3 loop: CAISDPGTASYEQYF. DNA for the CDR3: TGTGCCATCAGTGACCCCGGGACAGCCTCCTACGAGCAGTACTTC.